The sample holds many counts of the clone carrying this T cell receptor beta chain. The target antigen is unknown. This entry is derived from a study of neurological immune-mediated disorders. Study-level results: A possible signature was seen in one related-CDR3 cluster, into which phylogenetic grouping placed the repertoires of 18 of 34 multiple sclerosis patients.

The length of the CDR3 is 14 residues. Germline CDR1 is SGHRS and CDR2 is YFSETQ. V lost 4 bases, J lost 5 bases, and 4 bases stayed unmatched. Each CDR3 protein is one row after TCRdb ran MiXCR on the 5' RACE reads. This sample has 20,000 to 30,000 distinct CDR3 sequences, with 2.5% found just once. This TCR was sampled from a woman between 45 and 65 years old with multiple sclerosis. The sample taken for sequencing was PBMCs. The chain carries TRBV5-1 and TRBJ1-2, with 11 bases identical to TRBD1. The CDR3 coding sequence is TGCGCCAGCAGCGATGGGACAGGGGGATATGGCTACACCTTC. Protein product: CASSDGTGGYGYTF.